The clone carrying this T cell receptor beta chain was observed at least ten times. Its antigen is as yet unknown. PBMCs were derived from roughly 9.6 ml fresh peripheral blood. This entry is derived from a study of T cells in Graves' hyperthyroidism and ophthalmopathy. Overall study: Sampling of peripheral blood happened at initial diagnosis, prior to any treatment.

Study-level findings and limits: Ophthalmopathy could be told apart from stable hyperthyroidism with a 13 V-J model. Blood held most thyroid clonotypes expanded above 0.001 frequency.

This CDR3 contains 12 residues. The V end lost 5 bases, the J end lost 12 bases, and 16 bases lay between the germline ends. Authors of the study amplified TCR beta CDR3 regions from RNA transcripts. HTBI primers were employed in a first-round RT-PCR of the TCR CDR3. Each CDR3 protein gets one entry after TCRdb re-called the multiplex PCR reads with MiXCR. Of 200,000 to 250,000 distinct CDR3 sequences listed, roughly 15% were seen once; the top ten hold around 30%. The chain is built from TRBV12-3 or TRBV12-4 and TRBJ1-2; no definite D call. The TCR was taken from a woman aged 18-29 years with Graves' ophthalmopathy. The source material was blood. In nucleotides, the CDR3 is TGTGCCAGCAGTGCCCGGACTTTAAAAGACACCTTC. Translating gives CASSARTLKDTF.